These 19 T cell receptor beta chains were all obtained from the same sample, sequenced in a study of CD8+ T cells in alopecia areata. RNA was extracted and reverse transcribed into cDNA as the sequencing template. Measured with immunoSEQ multiplex PCR; TCRdb has only the in-frame clones, and not every one. The sample shows 150,000 to 200,000 clones, around three fifths of them seen only once. The specimen comprised CD4+ T cells sorted from blood, sampled at week 0. These receptors came from a human donor with alopecia areata.

V is TRBV6-1 and J is TRBJ1-6; D perhaps matches TRBD1 (5 bases). In germline, CDR1 is MNHNS, CDR2 SASEGT. CDR3 length: 15 residues. The V end was cut by 10 bases, the J end by 6 bases, with 19 bases between. The CDR3 sequence: CAIHPRTPPNSPLHF. The CDR3 DNA reads TGTGCCATCCATCCCCGGACACCGCCTAATTCACCCCTCCACTTT.

This clone was counted only a few times. The chain combines TRBV29-1 with TRBJ2-1; tentatively, D is TRBD1 (5 bases). V lost 4 bases and J lost 10, with 11 bases in between. From germline, CDR1 is SQVTM and CDR2 ANQGSEA. The CDR3 totals 11 residues. The CDR3 spells CSVAERTEQFF. The DNA of the CDR3 is TGCAGCGTTGCTGAGAGGACAGAGCAGTTCTTC.

A few counts support this clone. The genes are TRBV27 and TRBJ1-6; D not resolved. The CDR3 contains 15 residues. Germline lookup yields CDR1 MNHEY and CDR2 SMNVEV (reference sequence). Between the trimmed V and J ends, which lost 5 bases and 7 bases, there was a span of 15 bases. CDR3 coding DNA: TGTGCCAGCAGTCAGACCTTGGCGGGGAATTCACCCCTCCACTTT. Its translation is CASSQTLAGNSPLHF.

The chain couples TRBV30 to TRBJ2-7; weak D call: TRBD2 (6 bases). CDR1 and CDR2 from the germline V gene are GTSNPN and SVGIG (reference sequence). This CDR3 region has 11 residues. The V gene lost 4 bases and the J gene lost 6 bases, with 10 bases spanning the gap. In DNA, the CDR3 is TGTGCCTGGACCCGGCGGGGCGAGCAGTACTTC. It encodes CAWTRRGEQYF.

This clone was counted between two and nine times. The chain recombines TRBV30 with TRBJ1-2, with TRBD1 matching 11 bases. J lost 8 bases, V lost 5 bases, and 19 bases had no gene match. The germline V gene has CDR1 GTSNPN and CDR2 SVGIG (reference sequence). This CDR3 is 17 amino acids long. The CDR3 here is CAWRPHPGQGALSGYTF. CDR3 nucleotides: TGTGCCTGGCGACCCCACCCCGGACAGGGGGCATTGTCCGGCTACACCTTC.

The chain combines TRBV11-1 with TRBJ2-6; TRBD2 matches 8 bases. After removal of 2 bases from V and 0 bases from J, the junction contained 9 bases not matched to a gene. The germline gives CDR1 SGHAT, CDR2 FQDESV (reference sequence). The CDR3 contains 19 residues. The CDR3, as DNA: TGTGCCAGCAGCTTAAGTAGCGGGGTTAAGAGCTCTGGGGCCAACGTCCTGACTTTC. Translation: CASSLSSGVKSSGANVLTF.

This clone was seen a single time. The chain joins TRBV30 to TRBJ1-2; maybe TRBD1 (5 bases). The CDR3 length is 14 residues. Per the germline V gene, CDR1 is GTSNPN and CDR2 is SVGIG (reference sequence). Trimming took off 4 bases at V and 4 bases at J, with 16 bases between the two ends. The CDR3 loop reads CAWTPVGRGYGYTF. Written as DNA, the CDR3 is TGTGCCTGGACTCCGGTAGGGAGGGGCTATGGCTACACCTTC. Full variable domain (outside the CDR3, taken from reference TRBV30 and TRBJ1-2): SQTIHQWPATLVQPVGSPLSLECTVEGTSNPNLYWYRQAAGRGLQLLFYSVGIGQISSEVPQNLSASRPQDRQFILSSKKLLLSDSGFYLCAWTPVGRGYGYTFGSGTRLTVV.

V is TRBV30 and J is TRBJ1-6; D is possibly TRBD1 (6 bases). Trimming cost V 3 bases and J 8 bases, with 14 bases left between them. This CDR3 has 14 amino acids. CDR1 and CDR2 from the germline V gene are GTSNPN and SVGIG (reference sequence). The CDR3 DNA follows: TGTGCCTGGAGAGAGTACGGGGGCTATTCACCCCTCCACTTT. It codes for CAWREYGGYSPLHF.

This chain uses TRBV2 with TRBJ2-1, with D unresolved. The germline V gene encodes CDR1 SNHLY and CDR2 FYNNEI. The V and J ends lost 2 bases and 4 bases respectively, with 12 bases between them. This CDR3 has 15 amino acids. The CDR3 nucleotides read TGTGCCAGCAGTGAACGGTCCGGGCCTTACAATGAGCAGTTCTTC. This encodes CASSERSGPYNEQFF.

Only a few counts were recorded for this clone. The chain combines TRBV2 with TRBJ2-2; the match to TRBD1 covers 9 bases. CDR1 is SNHLY and CDR2 is FYNNEI in the germline V gene. CDR3 length: 15 amino acids. The ends lost 7 bases at V and 3 bases at J; junction bases unmatched: 6. CDR3 loop: CASTGTGSDTGELFF. DNA for the CDR3: TGTGCCAGCACCGGGACAGGGTCGGACACCGGGGAGCTGTTTTTT.

The rearrangement joins TRBV29-1 to TRBJ1-4, with D tentatively TRBD1 (5 bases). V gave up 7 bases and J gave up 8 bases, with 26 bases separating them. CDR1 is SQVTM, CDR2 ANQGSEA, per germline. This CDR3 comprises 16 residues. DNA of the CDR3: TGCAGCGCAACTACAGGTCTCCAAAGAAAGGGCGAAAAACTGTTTTTT. Residues: CSATTGLQRKGEKLFF.

J is TRBJ2-1 and V is TRBV4-1; 9 nucleotides match TRBD2. Germline-derived CDR1 and CDR2 are MGHRA and YSYEKL. The CDR3 loop spans 13 amino acids. Trimming took 6 bases from V and 7 from J; bases not matched to a gene: 4. CDR3 nucleotides: TGCGCCAGCAGGGGGCTAGCGGGGAATGAGCAGTTCTTC. Its translation is CASRGLAGNEQFF.

There are a few counts of this clone. CDR3 loop: CASSEAGGPQGVQYF. The CDR3 DNA is TGTGCCAGCAGTGAAGCAGGGGGCCCTCAGGGAGTGCAGTATTTT. This sequence joins TRBV2 and TRBJ2-3, with 7 bases lining up with TRBD1. J was trimmed by 11 bases and V by 0 bases; bases with no gene match: 11. Germline-derived CDR1 and CDR2 are SNHLY and FYNNEI. The CDR3 has 15 amino acids.

Of note for this clone: The sample holds other DNA sequences that translate to the same CDR3. The chain carries TRBV20-1 and TRBJ2-7; no definite D call. The CDR3 extends over 11 amino acids. V lost 6 bases and J 3 bases, leaving 9 bases between the germline ends. CDR1 and CDR2 (germline): DFQATT, SNEGSKA (reference sequence). The CDR3 reads CSARVGYEQYF. CDR3 DNA sequence: TGCAGTGCAAGGGTCGGCTACGAGCAGTACTTC.

This clone was seen only a few times. The chain employs TRBV7-3 and TRBJ1-1; D is ambiguous. The length of the CDR3 is 14 residues. Germline V lookup: CDR1 SGHTA, CDR2 FQGTGA. V was clipped by 4 bases and J by 1 base, with 10 bases between them. In nucleotides, the CDR3 is TGTGCCAGCAGCTCCACCGCCCAGAACACTGAAGCTTTCTTT. It is translated as CASSSTAQNTEAFF.

J is TRBJ2-5 and V is TRBV2, with D possibly TRBD1 on 5 matching bases. Germline assignment: CDR1 SNHLY and CDR2 FYNNEI. The germline V and J ends were trimmed by 3 bases and 0 bases, with 8 bases remaining between them. This CDR3 has 14 amino acids. CDR3 amino acids: CASSDQGYQETQYF. CDR3 DNA: TGTGCCAGCAGTGACCAGGGATACCAAGAGACCCAGTACTTC.

The genes are TRBV7-9 and TRBJ1-2; no clear D. This CDR3 is 13 amino acids long. Germline CDR1 SEHNR, CDR2 FQNEAQ (reference sequence). V gave up 4 bases and J gave up 4 bases, with 10 bases separating them. The CDR3 loop reads CASSSSQTYGYTF. CDR3 DNA sequence: TGTGCCAGCAGCTCCAGCCAGACCTATGGCTACACCTTC.

The gene calls are TRBV7-9 and TRBJ1-1; 7 positions agree with TRBD1. CDR3 size: 17 residues. Germline CDR1 reads SEHNR; CDR2 reads FQNEAQ (reference sequence). Losses at the gene ends were 5 bases for V and 1 base for J; bases not matched to a gene: 13. The CDR3 reads CASSRIDRAQSNTEAFF. In DNA form, the CDR3 reads TGTGCCAGCAGCCGAATTGACAGGGCGCAATCGAACACTGAAGCTTTCTTT. Full variable domain (remainder filled in from reference TRBV7-9 and TRBJ1-1): DTGVSQNPRHKITKRGQNVTFRCDPISEHNRLYWYRQTLGQGPEFLTYFQNEAQLEKSRLLSDRFSAERPKGSFSTLEIQRTEQGDSAMYLCASSRIDRAQSNTEAFFGQGTRLTVV.

The chain has TRBV7-9 and TRBJ2-1, with D perhaps matching TRBD1 (6 bases). There are 17 residues in the CDR3. Germline CDR1 SEHNR, CDR2 FQNEAQ (reference sequence). The V end was cut by 5 bases, the J end by 0 bases, with 17 bases between. DNA of the CDR3: TGTGCCAGCAGCCCCGTCGGGACGGACAGCTCCTACAATGAGCAGTTCTTC. Protein: CASSPVGTDSSYNEQFF.